The 5 T cell receptor beta chains below all came from one sample that was sequenced in a study of T cell responses to AZD1222 COVID-19 vaccine. Assay used: immunoSEQ multiplex PCR; TCRdb lists only in-frame clones, some missing. The repertoire holds about 140,000 clones, about 92% seen once, with roughly 3.6% in the top ten. Here the sequenced sample was peripheral blood, taken 28 days after the second AZD1222 dose. The receptors originated from an adult who received the AZD1222 COVID-19 vaccine.

The CDR3 DNA reads TGTGCCAGCAGCTTAATGGCGACGGCCAGGGAGACCCAGTACTTC. It yields the protein CASSLMATARETQYF. This sequence joins TRBV7-8 and TRBJ2-5, with D unresolved. This CDR3 is built from 15 residues. Germline lookup yields CDR1 SGHVS and CDR2 FQNEAQ. The germline V and J ends were trimmed by 2 bases and 5 bases, with 15 bases remaining between them.

This clone was detected once. This chain uses TRBV9 with TRBJ1-1; D remains ambiguous. The germline V gene has CDR1 SGDLS and CDR2 YYNGEE. The CDR3 extends over 12 amino acids. Trimming stripped 2 bases from V and 3 bases from J, with 5 bases between. CDR3 residues: CASSVTDTEAFF. For the CDR3, the DNA is TGTGCCAGCAGCGTGACGGACACTGAAGCTTTCTTT. Full variable domain (rest looked up from reference TRBV9 and TRBJ1-1): DSGVTQTPKHLITATGQRVTLRCSPRSGDLSVYWYQQSLDQGLQFLIQYYNGEERAKGNILERFSAQQFPDLHSELNLSSLELGDSALYFCASSVTDTEAFFGQGTRLTVV.

The chain couples TRBV28 to TRBJ2-7, with D possibly called TRBD1 or TRBD2 (5 bases each). This CDR3 comprises 14 residues. Per germline, CDR1 MDHEN and CDR2 SYDVKM. The V gene lost 3 bases and the J gene lost 3 bases, with 12 bases spanning the gap. CDR3: CASSLTGTFYEQYF. Written as DNA, the CDR3 is TGTGCCAGCAGTTTGACGGGGACCTTCTACGAGCAGTACTTC.

This chain's CDR3 is CASSSIGLAGTGELFF. Written as DNA, the CDR3 is TGTGCCAGCAGCTCTATCGGACTAGCGGGCACCGGGGAGCTGTTTTTT. This chain links TRBV7-3 with TRBJ2-2; TRBD2 agrees at 11 bases. Trimming took 4 bases from V and 4 from J; bases not matched to a gene: 5. This CDR3 comprises 16 residues. The germline gives CDR1 SGHTA, CDR2 FQGTGA.

The chain couples TRBV5-5 to TRBJ1-5; D gene ambiguous. Between the trimmed V and J ends, which lost 2 bases and 6 bases, there was a span of 3 bases. CDR1 and CDR2 from the germline V gene are SGHKS and YYEKEE (reference sequence). The CDR3 consists of 11 residues. This CDR3 reads CASSFGQPQHF. Here the CDR3 DNA reads TGTGCCAGCAGCTTCGGTCAGCCCCAGCATTTT.